This record covers a single TCR beta chain. Antigen specificity is unknown. Expressed TCRB transcripts were sequenced because the entire RNA isolate underwent reverse transcription. There were about 3.57 million reads on average in the naive, central memory and regulatory T cell samples. Clones were sequenced by immunoSEQ multiplex PCR, and TCRdb holds only the in-frame ones, with some missing. The sample has 900,000 or so clones, 17% seen once. The entry originates in a study of beta chain features in type 1 diabetes. About the research overall: Cell yields, gender and age were similar in healthy donors and patients.

V was shortened by 1 base and J by 0 bases, with 6 bases between the two germline ends. The V gene's germline CDR1 is SEHNR and CDR2 FQNEAQ (reference sequence). The CDR3 consists of 14 residues. Study conclusions and caveats: For patients and controls alike, PCR might favor shorter templates to the same degree. Compared to healthy donors, patients appeared to have naive, central memory and Treg TCRB repertoires that were more alike.

The rearrangement joins TRBV7-9 to TRBJ1-2; D gene unclear. This receptor was obtained from a woman between 18 and 30 years old in good health. The sequenced sample consisted of naive CD4+ T cells from blood. The CDR3 nucleotides read TGTGCCAGCAGCTTAGTTCCCACTAACTATGGCTACACCTTC. Its protein is CASSLVPTNYGYTF.